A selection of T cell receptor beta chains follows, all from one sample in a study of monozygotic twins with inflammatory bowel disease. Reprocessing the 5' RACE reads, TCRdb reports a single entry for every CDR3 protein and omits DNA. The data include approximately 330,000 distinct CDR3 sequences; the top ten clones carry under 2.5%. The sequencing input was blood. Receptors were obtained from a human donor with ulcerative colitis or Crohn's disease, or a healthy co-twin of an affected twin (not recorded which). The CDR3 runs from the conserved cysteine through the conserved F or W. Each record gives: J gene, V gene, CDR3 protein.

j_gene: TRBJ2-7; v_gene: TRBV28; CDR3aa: CASSSPLGAVSEQYF
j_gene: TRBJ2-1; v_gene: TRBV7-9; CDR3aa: CARGTGAYNEQFF
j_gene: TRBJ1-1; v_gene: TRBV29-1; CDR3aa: CSVVPSDLTNTEAFF
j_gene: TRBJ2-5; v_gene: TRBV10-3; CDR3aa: CAISEPGLAQRETQYF
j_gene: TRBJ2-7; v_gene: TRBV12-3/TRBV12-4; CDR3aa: CASRQGFEQYF
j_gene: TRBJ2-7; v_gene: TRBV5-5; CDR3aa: CASSLIWAPDYEQYF
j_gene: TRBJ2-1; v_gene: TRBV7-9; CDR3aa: CASSAPDVRDNEQFF
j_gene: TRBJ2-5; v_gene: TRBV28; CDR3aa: CASSLQAGESQETQYF
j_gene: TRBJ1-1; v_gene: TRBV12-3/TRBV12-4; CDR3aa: CASSFGGRNTKAFF
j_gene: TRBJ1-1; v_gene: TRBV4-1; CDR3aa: CASSPLRGPHPTEAFF
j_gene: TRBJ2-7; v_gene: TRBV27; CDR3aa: CASNAGTEQYF
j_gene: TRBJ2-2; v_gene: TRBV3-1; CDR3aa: CASSQASWAGELFF
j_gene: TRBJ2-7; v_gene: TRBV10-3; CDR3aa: CAIKLEGGGYEQYF
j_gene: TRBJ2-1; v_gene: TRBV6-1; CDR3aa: CASSSLGQRVSYNEQFF
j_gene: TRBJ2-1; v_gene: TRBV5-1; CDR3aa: CASSSLVGEGFYNEQFF